This entry describes one TCR beta chain. V was pared by 0 bases and J by 1 base, with 12 bases between. The CDR3 spans 16 residues. Germline loops: CDR1 DFQATT, CDR2 SNEGSKA (reference sequence). Roughly 0.5 to 1 ug RNA was reverse transcribed with random hexamers. One entry per CDR3 protein results from TCRdb running MiXCR on the immunoSEQ multiplex PCR reads. Of about 150,000 distinct CDR3 sequences listed, approximately 95% are singletons. The data were obtained in a study of CD8 T cells in Susac syndrome. The sequenced sample consisted of CD8+ T cells from PBMCs. This TCR was sampled from a human donor with Susac syndrome. The V gene is TRBV20-1, the J gene TRBJ2-2; weak D call: TRBD1 (5 bases). This CDR3 reads CSARDQGRGNTGELFF. The CDR3 nucleotides are TGCAGTGCTAGAGATCAAGGAAGGGGGAACACCGGGGAGCTGTTTTTT.